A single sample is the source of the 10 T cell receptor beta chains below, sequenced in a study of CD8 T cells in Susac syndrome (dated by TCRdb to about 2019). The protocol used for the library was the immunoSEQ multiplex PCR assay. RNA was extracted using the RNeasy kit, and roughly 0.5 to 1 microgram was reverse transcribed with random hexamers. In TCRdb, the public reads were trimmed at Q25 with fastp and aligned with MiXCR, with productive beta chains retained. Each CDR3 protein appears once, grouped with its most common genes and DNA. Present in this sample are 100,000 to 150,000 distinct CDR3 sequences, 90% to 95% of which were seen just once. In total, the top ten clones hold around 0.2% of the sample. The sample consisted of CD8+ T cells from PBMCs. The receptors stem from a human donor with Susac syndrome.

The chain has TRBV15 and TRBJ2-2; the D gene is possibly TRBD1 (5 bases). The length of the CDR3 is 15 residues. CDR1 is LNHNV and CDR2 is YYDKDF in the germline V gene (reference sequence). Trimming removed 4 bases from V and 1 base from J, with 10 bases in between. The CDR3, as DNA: TGTGCCACCAGCATAGGGGAAGAGAACACCGGGGAGCTGTTTTTT. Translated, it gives CATSIGEENTGELFF.

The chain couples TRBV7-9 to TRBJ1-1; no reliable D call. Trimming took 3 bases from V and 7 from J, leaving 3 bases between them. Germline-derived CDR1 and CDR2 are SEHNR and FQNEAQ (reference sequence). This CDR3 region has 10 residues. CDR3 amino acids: CASSLLEAFF. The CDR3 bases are TGTGCCAGCAGCTTGCTTGAAGCTTTCTTT.

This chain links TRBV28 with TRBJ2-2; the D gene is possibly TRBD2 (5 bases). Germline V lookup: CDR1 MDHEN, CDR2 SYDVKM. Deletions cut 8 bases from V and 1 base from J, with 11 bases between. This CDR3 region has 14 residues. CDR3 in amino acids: CASAGLQNTGELFF. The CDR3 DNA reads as TGTGCCAGCGCCGGACTCCAGAACACCGGGGAGCTGTTTTTT.

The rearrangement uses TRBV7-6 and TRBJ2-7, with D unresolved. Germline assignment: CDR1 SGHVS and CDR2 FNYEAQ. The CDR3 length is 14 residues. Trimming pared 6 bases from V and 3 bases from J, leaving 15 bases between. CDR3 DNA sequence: TGTGCCAGCAGGACGGACGAAAGAAGCTACGAGCAGTACTTC. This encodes CASRTDERSYEQYF.

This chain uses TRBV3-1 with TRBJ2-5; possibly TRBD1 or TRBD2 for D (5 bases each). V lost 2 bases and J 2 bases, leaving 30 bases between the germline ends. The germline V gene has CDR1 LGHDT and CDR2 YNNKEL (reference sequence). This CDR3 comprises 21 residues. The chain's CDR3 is CASSQIYSTVPKKGVQETQYF. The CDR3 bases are TGTGCCAGCAGCCAAATATACTCGACAGTCCCGAAAAAGGGAGTTCAAGAGACCCAGTACTTC.

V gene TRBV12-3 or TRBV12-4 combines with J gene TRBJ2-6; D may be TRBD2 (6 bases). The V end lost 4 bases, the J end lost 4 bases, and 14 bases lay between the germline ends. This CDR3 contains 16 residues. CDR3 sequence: CASSSRGGLGANVLTF. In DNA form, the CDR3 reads TGTGCCAGCAGTTCACGTGGAGGGTTAGGGGCCAACGTCCTGACTTTC.

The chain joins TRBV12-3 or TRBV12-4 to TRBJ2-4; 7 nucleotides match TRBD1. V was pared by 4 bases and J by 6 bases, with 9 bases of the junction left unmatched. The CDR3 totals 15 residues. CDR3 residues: CASSYAGGILNIQYF. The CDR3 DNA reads TGTGCCAGCAGTTACGCAGGGGGTATTCTAAACATTCAGTACTTC.

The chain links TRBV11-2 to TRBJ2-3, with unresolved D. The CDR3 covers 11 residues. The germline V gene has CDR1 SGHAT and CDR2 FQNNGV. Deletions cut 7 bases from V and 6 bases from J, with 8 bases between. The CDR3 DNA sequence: TGTGCCAGCACCTCCGGGGATACGCAGTATTTT. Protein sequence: CASTSGDTQYF.

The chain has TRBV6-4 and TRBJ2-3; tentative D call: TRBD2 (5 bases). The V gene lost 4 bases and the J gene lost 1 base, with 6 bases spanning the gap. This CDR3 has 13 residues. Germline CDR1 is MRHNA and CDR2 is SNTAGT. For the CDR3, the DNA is TGTGCCAGCAGTGTTAGCGGCACAGATACGCAGTATTTT. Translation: CASSVSGTDTQYF.

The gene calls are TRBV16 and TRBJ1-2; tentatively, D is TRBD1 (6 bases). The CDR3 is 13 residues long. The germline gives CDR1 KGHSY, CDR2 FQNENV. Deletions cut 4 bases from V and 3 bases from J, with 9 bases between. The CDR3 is CASSPRQDYGYTF. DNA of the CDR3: TGTGCCAGCAGCCCCCGACAGGACTATGGCTACACCTTC. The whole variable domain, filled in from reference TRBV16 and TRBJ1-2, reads GEEVAQTPKHLVRGEGQKAKLYCAPIKGHSYVFWYQQVLKNEFKFLISFQNENVFDETGMPKERFSAKCLPNSPCSLEIQATKLEDSAVYFCASSPRQDYGYTFGSGTRLTVV.